The source of this TCR beta chain is a study of blood T cell repertoires in COVID-19. Libraries were prepared by immunoSEQ multiplex PCR; TCRdb keeps only in-frame clonotypes and omits some of them. The table shows around 270,000 clones, with around 88% occurring only once. The CDR3 runs to 12 residues. CDR1 and CDR2 (germline): SGHAT, FQNNGV. V lost 2 bases to trimming and J lost 8 bases, with 7 bases between them. The specimen sequenced was peripheral blood. This chain connects TRBV11-2 to TRBJ2-4; tentative D call: TRBD1 (5 bases). The receptor's source is a man between 35 and 55 years old with acute or convalescent COVID-19. CDR3 residues: CASSLQGDIQYF. CDR3 DNA: TGTGCCAGCAGCTTACAGGGTGACATTCAGTACTTC.